Below are 16 T cell receptor beta chains sequenced from a single sample in a study of shared clonotypes between healthy human individuals. Assay: immunoSEQ multiplex PCR; the TCRdb copy retains only in-frame clones and omits some. The table has around 1.6 million clones, 98% seen once. The sequenced sample consisted of naive CD4+ T cells sorted from blood. Subset described: CD45RA+ positively selected. The receptors come from a man younger than 40 in good health.

As for this clone: Other DNA sequences in the sample encode the same CDR3. This chain connects TRBV5-4 to TRBJ2-7; D ambiguous. The ends were cut back, 3 bases at V and 0 bases at J, with 4 bases in the middle. The CDR3 loop spans 12 amino acids. Germline CDR1 is SGHNT and CDR2 is YYREEE (reference sequence). DNA of the CDR3: TGTGCCAGCAGCTCGGGCTCCTACGAGCAGTACTTC. Its translation: CASSSGSYEQYF.

The genes are TRBV28 and TRBJ2-2; D is perhaps TRBD1 or TRBD2 (5 bases each). The V end was cut by 7 bases, the J end by 11 bases, with 20 bases between. CDR3 length equals 14 residues. The germline V gene has CDR1 MDHEN and CDR2 SYDVKM. CDR3 nucleotides: TGTGCCAGCACCGAACCGGGACGTCGGCGTGAGCTGTTTTTT. Protein sequence: CASTEPGRRRELFF.

This chain links TRBV4-3 with TRBJ2-2, with D tentatively TRBD2 (5 bases). The V gene lost 8 bases and the J gene lost 6 bases, with 16 bases spanning the gap. There are 14 residues in the CDR3. CDR1 is LGHNA and CDR2 is YSLEER in the germline V gene. CDR3 in DNA: TGCGCCAGCTGCCCCACTCTAGCCTCCGGGGAGCTGTTTTTT. It yields the protein CASCPTLASGELFF.

V and J are TRBV28 and TRBJ2-3, with D maybe TRBD1 (5 bases). The germline V and J ends were trimmed by 2 bases and 0 bases, with 27 bases remaining between them. Germline CDR1 MDHEN, CDR2 SYDVKM. This CDR3 has 21 amino acids. DNA of the CDR3: TGTGCCAGCAGTTTAATCTTTACCCGGAACCCAGGGCAGTCAAGCACAGATACGCAGTATTTT. This translates into CASSLIFTRNPGQSSTDTQYF.

This chain joins TRBV27 and TRBJ2-7; 8 bases line up with TRBD2. Germline CDR1 MNHEY, CDR2 SMNVEV (reference sequence). This CDR3 has 14 residues. Trimming took 2 bases from V and 2 from J; bases not matched to a gene: 2. The CDR3 bases are TGTGCCAGCAGTTTAGTTAGCGGGACCTACGAGCAGTACTTC. This sequence encodes CASSLVSGTYEQYF.

V is TRBV5-1 and J is TRBJ1-1; a weak D match, TRBD1 (5 bases). Germline values: CDR1 SGHRS, CDR2 YFSETQ. Deletions cut 4 bases from V and 4 bases from J, with 11 bases between. CDR3 length equals 13 residues. CDR3 protein: CASSLTELTEAFF. In DNA form, the CDR3 reads TGCGCCAGCAGCCTGACAGAGCTCACTGAAGCTTTCTTT.

V gene TRBV7-2 combines with J gene TRBJ2-1; D unclear. Germline lookup yields CDR1 SGHTA and CDR2 FQGNSA. The CDR3 has 12 amino acids. Trimming stripped 1 base from V and 8 bases from J, with 6 bases between. The CDR3 spells CASSLGRYEQFF. The CDR3 DNA sequence: TGTGCCAGCAGCTTAGGGCGGTATGAGCAGTTCTTC. Filled out from reference TRBV7-2 and TRBJ2-1, the complete variable domain reads GAGVSQSPSNKVTEKGKDVELRCDPISGHTALYWYRQSLGQGLEFLIYFQGNSAPDKSGLPSDRFSAERTGGSVSTLTIQRTQQEDSAVYLCASSLGRYEQFFGPGTRLTVL.

The chain combines TRBV11-2 with TRBJ2-3, with 13 positions matching TRBD2. The germline V gene has CDR1 SGHAT and CDR2 FQNNGV. The CDR3 loop spans 18 amino acids. V gave up 1 base and J gave up 6 bases; unmatched junction bases: 10. The CDR3 region is CASSLVDRLLAGGDTQYF. DNA of the CDR3: TGTGCCAGCAGCTTAGTAGATCGCCTACTAGCGGGAGGGGATACGCAGTATTTT.

The rearrangement links TRBV5-1 to TRBJ2-5; D is perhaps TRBD1 or TRBD2 (6 bases each). V lost 4 bases and J 1 base, leaving 14 bases between the germline ends. In germline, CDR1 is SGHRS, CDR2 YFSETQ. The CDR3 length is 15 residues. The CDR3 spells CASSLWGASQETQYF. The CDR3 DNA follows: TGCGCCAGCAGCCTGTGGGGGGCATCCCAAGAGACCCAGTACTTC.

The CDR3 sequence: CASSVGGPGSRHEQFF. DNA of the CDR3: TGTGCCAGCAGCGTAGGGGGCCCGGGATCGAGGCATGAGCAGTTCTTC. The chain joins TRBV9 to TRBJ2-1, with D possibly being TRBD1 or TRBD2 (5 bases each). Trimming removed 0 bases at V and 8 bases at J, with 18 bases between. This CDR3 comprises 16 residues. Germline V gene lookup returns CDR1 SGDLS and CDR2 YYNGEE.

The gene calls are TRBV13 and TRBJ2-7; tentative D call: TRBD2 (6 bases). Trimming shortened V by 1 base and J by 3 bases, and 10 bases separated the two germline ends. This CDR3 spans 14 amino acids. Germline assignment: CDR1 PRHDT and CDR2 FYEKMQ (reference sequence). CDR3 sequence: CASSLVGSYYEQYF. The CDR3 DNA is TGTGCCAGCAGCTTAGTCGGGAGTTACTACGAGCAGTACTTC.

The gene calls are TRBV15 and TRBJ1-1, with a tentative D call TRBD1 (5 bases). Germline CDR1 and CDR2: LNHNV and YYDKDF (reference sequence). Between the trimmed V and J ends, which lost 5 bases and 5 bases, there was a span of 18 bases. The CDR3 extends over 15 amino acids. Here the CDR3 reads CATSGTGVEVTEAFF. The CDR3 bases are TGTGCCACCAGCGGAACAGGAGTAGAGGTAACTGAAGCTTTCTTT. Drawing the rest from reference TRBV15 and TRBJ1-1, the complete variable domain is DAMVIQNPRYQVTQFGKPVTLSCSQTLNHNVMYWYQQKSSQAPKLLFHYYDKDFNNEADTPDNFQSRRPNTSFCFLDIRSPGLGDTAMYLCATSGTGVEVTEAFFGQGTRLTVV.

In its sample, this clone was seen a few times. Within the sample, other DNA sequences also encode this same CDR3. The chain joins TRBV28 to TRBJ2-7; TRBD1 agrees at 10 bases. Germline CDR1 reads MDHEN; CDR2 reads SYDVKM. The CDR3 sequence is 14 residues long. Trimming removed 4 bases from V and 2 bases from J; junction bases left unmatched: 2. CDR3 protein: CASSSGQGPYEQYF. The CDR3 nucleotides are TGTGCCAGCAGTTCGGGACAGGGGCCCTACGAGCAGTACTTC.

This chain joins TRBV28 and TRBJ1-4; D not certain. There are 14 residues in the CDR3. The germline gives CDR1 MDHEN, CDR2 SYDVKM. V was clipped by 6 bases and J by 8 bases, with 16 bases between them. CDR3 in DNA: TGTGCCAGCAGGGGAAGCGGAACTGGAGAAAAACTGTTTTTT. It yields the protein CASRGSGTGEKLFF.

As regards this clone: The sample carries other DNA sequences with the same CDR3. The V call is TRBV11-3, the J call TRBJ2-7, with D possibly matching TRBD1 (5 bases). The V and J ends lost 1 base and 0 bases respectively, with 7 bases between them. The V gene's germline CDR1 is SGHNT and CDR2 YENEEA. This CDR3 is built from 14 residues. CDR3 DNA sequence: TGTGCCAGCAGCTTAGGACAGTCCTCCTACGAGCAGTACTTC. Protein product: CASSLGQSSYEQYF. Filled out from reference TRBV11-3 and TRBJ2-7, the complete variable domain reads EAGVVQSPRYKIIEKKQPVAFWCNPISGHNTLYWYLQNLGQGPELLIRYENEEAVDDSQLPKDRFSAERLKGVDSTLKIQPAELGDSAVYLCASSLGQSSYEQYFGPGTRLTVT.

V and J are TRBV28 and TRBJ2-5; TRBD1 aligns across 8 bases. The germline gives CDR1 MDHEN, CDR2 SYDVKM. J lost 2 bases, V lost 4 bases, and 9 bases had no gene match. The CDR3 is 16 amino acids. In DNA form, the CDR3 reads TGTGCCAGCAGTTCCAGACAGGGGCGAGGGCAAGAGACCCAGTACTTC. Protein product: CASSSRQGRGQETQYF.